The 27 T cell receptor beta chains below come from one sample, sequenced in a study of CD8+CD57+ T cells in acquired aplastic anemia. The TCR beta profiling, which covered VDJ combination and CDR3 sequence, was carried out using genomic DNA as the template. TCRdb used MiXCR to reprocess the reads, holding one entry per CDR3 protein. The sample lists fewer than 300,000 distinct CDR3 sequences; 82% were seen once. Patients sequenced had flow cytometry evidence of CD8+CD57+ cell expansion. Specimen: sorted CD4+, CD8+, or CD8+CD57+ T cells (not recorded which) from PBMCs. These receptors were taken from a human donor with aplastic anemia.

The chain is built from TRBV7-8 and TRBJ1-6, with D maybe TRBD1 (5 bases). CDR1 is SGHVS and CDR2 is FQNEAQ in the germline V gene. Trimming pared 5 bases from V and 13 bases from J, leaving 24 bases between. The CDR3 extends over 16 amino acids. Written as DNA, the CDR3 is TGTGCCAGCAGCGTAGACAGCGGCTCCTATACTCAGCCCCTCCACTTT. It specifies CASSVDSGSYTQPLHF.

Concerning this clonotype itself: Likely a read error: the CDR3 ends without its conserved phenylalanine or tryptophan. No DNA is shown, since the ends of the CDR3 on it are uncertain; the CDR3 is the one TCRdb lists. The V call is TRBV2, the J call TRBJ2-2. With termini counted, the CDR3 has 15 amino acids. Germline loops: CDR1 SNHLY, CDR2 FYNNEI. The CDR3 reads CASGDRSANTGELVP.

The J gene is TRBJ1-1, the V gene TRBV7-2, with D perhaps TRBD1 (5 bases). The CDR3 contains 13 residues. The V end was cut by 3 bases, the J end by 8 bases, with 13 bases between. In germline, CDR1 is SGHTA, CDR2 FQGNSA. In DNA, the CDR3 is TGTGCCAGCAGCTTTGATGGGGCGCCGGAAGCTTTCTTT. This codes for CASSFDGAPEAFF.

Many counts were recorded for this clonotype. The V gene is TRBV6-2 or TRBV6-3, the J gene TRBJ2-4; TRBD1 is a possible D gene (6 bases). From germline, CDR1 is MNHEY and CDR2 SVGEGT. Trimming left V 7 bases short and J 4 bases short, with 11 bases between. This CDR3 is 13 amino acids long. The CDR3 reads CASNTGSKNIQYF. DNA of the CDR3: TGTGCCAGCAATACAGGGTCAAAAAACATTCAGTACTTC.

This clonotype was detected only a few times. One end of the junction is discordant with germline, which a read error may explain. J is TRBJ2-3 and V is TRBV7-7; D unresolved. The CDR3 loop spans 13 amino acids. Germline-derived CDR1 and CDR2 are SSHAT and FNYEAQ (reference sequence). DNA of the CDR3: TGTGCTAGCAGCTTATCTAGCACAGATACGCAGTATTTT. As protein: CASSLSSTDTQYF.

This clonotype was observed a single time. A read error may account for a junction end that differs from germline. CDR3 loop: CASSLAGSGAGEQFF. CDR3 nucleotide sequence: TGTGCCAGCAGCTTAGCAGGAAGCGGTGCCGGCGAGCAGTTTTTT. The chain links TRBV7-9 to TRBJ2-2; TRBD2 might be the D (5 bases). This CDR3 is 15 amino acids long. Germline V gene sequence: CDR1 SEHNR, CDR2 FQNEAQ (reference sequence).

The chain employs TRBV19 and TRBJ2-7; D tentatively fits TRBD1 or TRBD2 (5 bases each). In germline, CDR1 is LNHDA, CDR2 SQIVND (reference sequence). CDR3 size: 14 residues. Trimming took 5 bases from V and 5 from J, leaving 16 bases between them. This CDR3 reads CASSAGGSVDEQYF. CDR3 DNA sequence: TGTGCCAGTAGTGCTGGGGGTTCCGTCGACGAGCAGTACTTC.

The table lists this clonotype with a few counts. Sequence at one end of the junction differs from germline and may be a read error. V and J are TRBV2 and TRBJ2-1, with 7 bases matching TRBD2. CDR1 and CDR2 (germline): SNHLY, FYNNEI. This CDR3 region has 13 residues. In nucleotides, the CDR3 is TGTGCCAGCAGTGAGGGAGGGATCCATGAGCAGTTTTTC. This codes for CASSEGGIHEQFF.

The CDR3 nucleotides read TGTGCCAGCAGTGCGAGGGACAGGGGAACTAATTCACCCCTCCACTTT. It specifies CASSARDRGTNSPLHF. This chain uses TRBV6-4 with TRBJ1-6, with 10 bases identical to TRBD1. J lost 6 bases, V lost 4 bases, and 6 bases had no gene match. In germline, CDR1 is MRHNA, CDR2 SNTAGT. The length of the CDR3 is 16 residues.

Points on this clonotype: One junction end does not reproduce the germline sequence, and a read error may be involved. The chain is built from TRBV7-8 and TRBJ2-7, with D hard to call. Germline CDR1 is SGHVS and CDR2 is FQNEAQ. This CDR3 spans 13 amino acids. CDR3 in amino acids: CASSLVGCYDQYF. For the CDR3, the DNA is TGTGCCAGCAGCTTAGTGGGCTGTTACGATCAGTACTTT.

CDR3 region: CASRWESDGLVYGYTF. CDR3 nucleotide sequence: TGTGCCAGCAGATGGGAGAGCGACGGGCTCGTATATGGCTACACCTTC. The rearrangement joins TRBV7-3 to TRBJ1-2, with D uncertain. The CDR3 runs to 16 residues. Germline-derived CDR1 and CDR2 are SGHTA and FQGTGA. Trimming took off 6 bases at V and 5 bases at J, with 22 bases between the two ends.

With respect to this clonotype: An end of the junction differs from the germline gene, which may be a read error. This chain uses TRBV7-7 with TRBJ2-6; D perhaps matches TRBD2 (6 bases). There are 16 residues in the CDR3. Germline CDR1 reads SSHAT; CDR2 reads FNYEAQ (reference sequence). The CDR3 coding sequence is TGTGCCACCAGCTTAGCGGCTAGGGGCAGGGAGAACGTCCTGACTTTC. Amino acid sequence: CATSLAARGRENVLTF. The whole variable domain, filled in from reference TRBV7-7 and TRBJ2-6, reads GAGVSQSPRYKVTKRGQDVTLRCDPISSHATLYWYQQALGQGPEFLTYFNYEAQPDKSGLPSDRFSAERPEGSISTLTIQRTEQRDSAMYRCATSLAARGRENVLTFGAGSRLTVL.

V and J are TRBV5-4 and TRBJ2-5; no clear D. The ends were cut back, 2 bases at V and 1 base at J, with 9 bases in the middle. Germline CDR1 reads SGHNT; CDR2 reads YYREEE (reference sequence). This CDR3 is built from 14 residues. CDR3: CASSFTTAQETQYF. CDR3 coding DNA: TGTGCCAGCAGCTTTACTACCGCCCAAGAGACCCAGTACTTC.

This clonotype was counted once. The rearrangement joins TRBV2 to TRBJ2-7; maybe TRBD1 (7 bases). The CDR3 sequence is 14 residues long. With 8 bases removed from V and 5 bases from J, the gap between germline ends came to 19 bases. CDR1 SNHLY and CDR2 FYNNEI come from the germline V gene. The CDR3 sequence is CASGDTGEDNEQYF. For the CDR3, the DNA is TGTGCCAGCGGGGACACAGGGGAGGATAACGAGCAGTACTTC.

The gene calls are TRBV5-8 and TRBJ2-1; 9 bases are shared with TRBD2. Germline V gene data show CDR1 as SGHTS and CDR2 as YDEGEE. CDR3 size: 13 residues. V shed 7 bases, J shed 8 bases, and the junction held 7 bases outside the gene matches. CDR3 sequence: CASASGNVHEQFF. The CDR3 DNA is TGTGCCAGCGCTAGCGGGAACGTCCATGAGCAGTTCTTC.

This clonotype was detected once. V and J are TRBV20-1 and TRBJ1-1; D is unclear. In germline, CDR1 is DFQATT, CDR2 SNEGSKA (reference sequence). Trimming left V 3 bases short and J 1 base short, with 9 bases between. The CDR3 is 13 residues long. The chain's CDR3 is CSASDEENTEAFF. The CDR3 DNA sequence: TGCAGTGCTAGTGATGAGGAGAACACTGAAGCTTTCTTT.

The V call is TRBV7-2, the J call TRBJ2-3; TRBD2 matches at 9 bases. The CDR3 covers 13 residues. The germline V gene has CDR1 SGHTA and CDR2 FQGNSA. V dropped 3 bases and J dropped 5; count of bases not matched to a gene: 0. This chain's CDR3 is CASSLTSGDTQYF. The CDR3 DNA is TGTGCCAGCAGCTTGACTAGCGGAGATACGCAGTATTTT.

The chain recombines TRBV25-1 with TRBJ2-3; no clear D. The germline gives CDR1 MGHDK, CDR2 SYGVNS. The CDR3 loop spans 12 amino acids. Deletions cut 5 bases from V and 2 bases from J, with 5 bases between. The CDR3 DNA reads TGTGCCAGCAGTACAAACACAGATACGCAGTATTTT. Protein product: CASSTNTDTQYF.

On this clonotype: A clone one base away is much larger, so this may be a read error. The DNA is left out, because the CDR3 cannot be placed on it with certainty; the CDR3 is given as TCRdb lists it. The chain uses TRBV9 and TRBJ2-3. Per germline, CDR1 SGDLS and CDR2 YYNGEE. The CDR3 has 14 residues if both end residues are counted. This CDR3 is CASSVASGTQYFDF.

A note on this clonotype: The conserved phenylalanine or tryptophan is not found at the CDR3 terminus, so this likely reflects a read error. The chain employs TRBV9 and TRBJ2-3; TRBD1 agrees at 8 bases. The CDR3 runs 13 residues. Germline CDR1 is SGDLS and CDR2 is YYNGEE. The CDR3 protein is CASGEGGTGTQYV. Here the CDR3 DNA reads TGTGCCAGCGGGGAAGGGGGGACAGGTACGCAGTATGTT.

V usage is TRBV19 and J usage is TRBJ2-5; 7 nucleotides align to TRBD2. V lost 11 bases, J lost 5 bases, and 5 bases stayed unmatched. There are 11 residues in the CDR3. Per the germline V gene, CDR1 is LNHDA and CDR2 is SQIVND (reference sequence). The CDR3 DNA follows: TGTGCCTCCAAGGGAGGGGAGACCCAGTACTTC. Its protein is CASKGGETQYF.

V is TRBV5-8 and J is TRBJ1-5; D gene uncertain. Germline V CDR1 and CDR2: SGHTS, YDEGEE. The CDR3 is 13 residues long. Trimming cost V 1 base and J 1 base, with 3 bases left between them. CDR3 region: CASSLSSNQPQHF. The DNA of the CDR3 is TGTGCCAGCAGCTTGAGCAGCAATCAGCCCCAGCATTTT.

On this clonotype: The conserved final phenylalanine or tryptophan is absent from the CDR3, which likely points to a read error. No DNA is shown, since the ends of the CDR3 on it are uncertain; the CDR3 is the one TCRdb lists. This rearrangement joins TRBV15 to TRBJ2-4; the D call TRBD1 from the table was never checked on the DNA. Termini included, the CDR3 measures 12 amino acids. Germline loops: CDR1 LNHNV, CDR2 YYDKDF (reference sequence). CDR3 residues: CATRGGGEQETY.

The rearrangement links TRBV19 to TRBJ2-7, with D uncertain. The CDR3 is 13 amino acids. With 1 base removed from V and 7 bases from J, the gap between germline ends came to 11 bases. Per germline, CDR1 LNHDA and CDR2 SQIVND (reference sequence). The CDR3: CASSIVSGPEQYF. CDR3 nucleotides: TGTGCCAGTAGTATAGTATCCGGTCCTGAGCAGTACTTC.

Comments on this clonotype: One end of the junction varies from germline; a read error may be responsible. The gene calls are TRBV7-8 and TRBJ2-1; TRBD2 aligns across 7 bases. CDR1 is SGHVS, CDR2 FQNEAQ, per germline. CDR3 length: 16 amino acids. The CDR3 here is CASSLEGVAGKNDQFF. DNA of the CDR3: TGTGCCAGCAGCTTAGAGGGAGTAGCGGGTAAAAATGATCAGTTCTTC.

The chain has TRBV6-2 or TRBV6-3 and TRBJ2-1; D is uncertain. The V and J ends lost 0 bases and 3 bases respectively, with 0 bases between them. The CDR3 covers 12 residues. Per the germline V gene, CDR1 is MNHEY and CDR2 is SVGEGT. The CDR3 region is CASSYSYNEQFF. The CDR3 region has the DNA TGTGCCAGCAGTTACTCCTACAATGAGCAGTTCTTC.

This CDR3 is CAPRNGGTEPQYF. DNA of the CDR3: TGTGCCCCCAGGAACGGGGGCACAGAACCGCAGTATTTT. The V gene is TRBV7-7, the J gene TRBJ2-3; tentatively, D is TRBD1 or TRBD2 (6 bases each). This CDR3 contains 13 residues. The germline V gene encodes CDR1 SSHAT and CDR2 FNYEAQ (reference sequence). Trimming stripped 11 bases from V and 10 bases from J, with 22 bases between.